Listed below are T cell receptor beta chains from one sample, sequenced in a study of blood T cell repertoires in COVID-19. The table came from immunoSEQ multiplex PCR; TCRdb's copy has only in-frame clones and leaves some out. There are over 65,000 clones in the sample; 65% to 90% occur only once, and roughly two fifths lies in the top ten. Sequencing was carried out using peripheral blood. Receptor source: a man at least 80 years old with acute or convalescent COVID-19. Both conserved end residues are part of each CDR3. The D gene is left open where the match is weak. Not all rows give a size; the values are once, few, many and, for expanded clones, a class.

d_call	v_call	clone_size	j_call	cdr3_nt	cdr3_aa
TRBD2	TRBV5-4	.	TRBJ2-1	TGTGCCAGCCGGAGGGAGGGGTCCTACAATGAGCAGTTCTTC	CASRREGSYNEQFF
.	TRBV15	.	TRBJ2-6	TGTGCCACGTCACAGGGAGCGGCGGGGGCCAACGTCCTGACTTTC	CATSQGAAGANVLTF
.	TRBV9	.	TRBJ1-6	TGTGCCAGCAGCGTAGGGGCAGTCAATTCACCCCTCCACTTT	CASSVGAVNSPLHF
.	TRBV2	.	TRBJ1-1	TGTGCCAGCAGAGGACCCTGGAGGGAAGCTTTCTTT	CASRGPWREAFF
TRBD1	TRBV29-1	.	TRBJ1-2	TGCAGCGTTAGTCAGGGGGATGGCTACACCTTC	CSVSQGDGYTF
TRBD2	TRBV19	few	TRBJ2-1	TGTGCCAGTAGTATAGATAGGACTAGCGGTTATCTCAATGAGCAGTTCTTC	CASSIDRTSGYLNEQFF
.	TRBV2	.	TRBJ1-2	TGTGCCAGCAGTCCCCAGCCGCTAGGCTATGGCTACACCTTC	CASSPQPLGYGYTF
.	TRBV6-2/TRBV6-3	.	TRBJ1-5	TGTGCCAGCAGTTACTCGTCGAAGGGGAATCAGCCCCAGCATTTT	CASSYSSKGNQPQHF
.	TRBV19	.	TRBJ2-2	TGTGCCACTTCGGGGGGCGGGCTTATCACCGGGGAGCTGTTTTTT	CATSGGGLITGELFF
.	TRBV6-6	.	TRBJ2-5	TGTGCCAGCAGTTGGGCCCAAGAGACCCAGTACTTC	CASSWAQETQYF
.	TRBV6-5	.	TRBJ1-1	TGTGCCAGCAGTTTCACAGGGAGAGGCATGAACACTGAAGCTTTCTTT	CASSFTGRGMNTEAFF
.	TRBV11-1	once	TRBJ2-1	TGTGCCAGCAGCTTAGAGGGAGGCAGGGCAAGGCAGTTCTTC	CASSLEGGRARQFF
.	TRBV7-2	.	TRBJ2-2	TGTGCCAGCAGCCCCCGTCCCACCGGGGAGCTGTTTTTT	CASSPRPTGELFF
.	TRBV30	once	TRBJ1-2	TGTGCCTGGACCCCAGATGAGGGGGACTATGGCTACACCTTC	CAWTPDEGDYGYTF
.	TRBV10-3	once	TRBJ2-3	TGTGCCATCAGTATAGGACAGTTAAGCACAGATACGCAGTATTTT	CAISIGQLSTDTQYF
TRBD1	TRBV4-1	.	TRBJ2-5	TGCGCCAGCAGCCCTAATAGGGGCCAGGGGGTGTCAGAGACCCAGTACTTC	CASSPNRGQGVSETQYF
.	TRBV28	.	TRBJ1-2	TGTGCCAGCAGTTTCCTTCAGGGCTATGGCTACACCTTC	CASSFLQGYGYTF
TRBD2	TRBV18	.	TRBJ2-7	TGTGCCAGCTCCCCGGGACTAGCGGGTGCTAAGGAGCAGTACTTC	CASSPGLAGAKEQYF
TRBD2	TRBV29-1	once	TRBJ2-3	TGCAGCAGTGCCTTAGCGGGCCTCGGCACAGATACGCAGTATTTT	CSSALAGLGTDTQYF
.	TRBV27	few	TRBJ1-2	TGTGCCAGCAGCCGGAATGTCCGGGGTAAGGAGGGCTACACCTTC	CASSRNVRGKEGYTF
.	TRBV6-5	.	TRBJ2-5	TGTGCCAGCACCTCACCGACAGGGACTGAGACCCAGTACTTC	CASTSPTGTETQYF
TRBD1	TRBV29-1	.	TRBJ2-4	TGCAGCGTTGTTGGGACAGGGGGAAACATTCAGTACTTC	CSVVGTGGNIQYF
.	TRBV20-1	.	TRBJ2-3	TGCAGTGCTCGGGATATTACGCAGTATTTT	CSARDITQYF
.	TRBV19	.	TRBJ2-1	TGTGCCAGTAGTTACAGTAGCTCCTACAATGAGCAGTTCTTC	CASSYSSSYNEQFF
TRBD1	TRBV10-1	.	TRBJ1-1	TGCGCCAGCAGTTCCCACAGGACAGGATCGGAAGCTTTCTTT	CASSSHRTGSEAFF
TRBD1	TRBV5-4	.	TRBJ2-5	TGTGCCAGCAGGTTGACAGGGCAAGAGACCCAGTACTTC	CASRLTGQETQYF
.	TRBV5-6	.	TRBJ1-4	TGTGCCAGCAGCTTGTTTTTAAGAGATGAAAAACTGTTTTTT	CASSLFLRDEKLFF
.	TRBV29-1	.	TRBJ2-7	TGCAGCGTTACGGACATCTACTACGAGCAGTACTTC	CSVTDIYYEQYF